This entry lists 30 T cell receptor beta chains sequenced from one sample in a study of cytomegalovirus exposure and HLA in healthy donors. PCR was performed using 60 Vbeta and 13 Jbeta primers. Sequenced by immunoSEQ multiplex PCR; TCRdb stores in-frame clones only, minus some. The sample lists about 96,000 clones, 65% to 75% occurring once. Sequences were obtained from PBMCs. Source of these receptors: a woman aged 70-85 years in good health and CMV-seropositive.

The chain's CDR3 is CASSRVVGTGVGYEQYF. For the CDR3, the DNA is TGTGCCAGCTCACGCGTCGTCGGGACAGGGGTGGGCTACGAGCAGTACTTC. The chain uses TRBV18 and TRBJ2-7; 10 positions agree with TRBD1. The germline V gene has CDR1 KGHSH and CDR2 LQKENI. The CDR3 contains 17 residues. The junction had 12 bases not matched to a gene; V was cut back by 4 bases and J by 3 bases.

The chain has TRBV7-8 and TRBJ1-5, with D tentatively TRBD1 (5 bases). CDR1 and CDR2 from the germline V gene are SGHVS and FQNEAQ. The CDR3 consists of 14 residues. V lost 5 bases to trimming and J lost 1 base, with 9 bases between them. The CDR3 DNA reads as TGTGCCAGCAGCCTGGGGCGAAGCAATCAGCCCCAGCATTTT. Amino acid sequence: CASSLGRSNQPQHF.

This chain's CDR3 is CASHTGGSYNEQFF. Written as DNA, the CDR3 is TGTGCTAGCCACACAGGGGGCTCCTACAATGAGCAGTTCTTC. V gene TRBV12-5 combines with J gene TRBJ2-1; 8 bases match TRBD1. CDR1 and CDR2 (germline): LGHNT, FRNRAP. The CDR3 covers 14 residues. The V gene end was trimmed by 9 bases and the J gene end by 0 bases; junction bases not matched to a gene: 4. Full variable domain (rest looked up from reference TRBV12-5 and TRBJ2-1): DARVTQTPRHKVTEMGQEVTMRCQPILGHNTVFWYRQTMMQGLELLAYFRNRAPLDDSGMPKDRFSAEMPDATLATLKIQPSEPRDSAVYFCASHTGGSYNEQFFGPGTRLTVL.

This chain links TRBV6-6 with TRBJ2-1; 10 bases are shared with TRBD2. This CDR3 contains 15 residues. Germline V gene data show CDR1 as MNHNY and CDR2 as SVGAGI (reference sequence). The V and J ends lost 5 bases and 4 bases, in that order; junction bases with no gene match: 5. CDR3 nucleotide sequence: TGTGCCAGCAGTGCCGTAGCGGGGGGATACAATGAGCAGTTCTTC. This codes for CASSAVAGGYNEQFF.

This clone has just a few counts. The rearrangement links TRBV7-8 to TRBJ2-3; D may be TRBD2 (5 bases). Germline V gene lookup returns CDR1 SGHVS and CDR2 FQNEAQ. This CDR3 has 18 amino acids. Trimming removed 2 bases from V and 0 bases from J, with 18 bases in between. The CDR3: CASSLRPPSGISTDTQYF. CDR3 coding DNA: TGTGCCAGCAGCTTAAGGCCACCCAGCGGAATTAGCACAGATACGCAGTATTTT.

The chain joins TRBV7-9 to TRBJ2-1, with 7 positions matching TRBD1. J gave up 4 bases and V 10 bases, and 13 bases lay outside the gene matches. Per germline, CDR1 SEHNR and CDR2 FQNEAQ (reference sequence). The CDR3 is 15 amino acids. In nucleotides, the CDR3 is TGTGCCACCCCCTTATTTTGGACAGGATACAATGAGCAGTTCTTC. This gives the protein CATPLFWTGYNEQFF. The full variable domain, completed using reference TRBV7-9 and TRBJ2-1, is DTGVSQNPRHKITKRGQNVTFRCDPISEHNRLYWYRQTLGQGPEFLTYFQNEAQLEKSRLLSDRFSAERPKGSFSTLEIQRTEQGDSAMYLCATPLFWTGYNEQFFGPGTRLTVL.

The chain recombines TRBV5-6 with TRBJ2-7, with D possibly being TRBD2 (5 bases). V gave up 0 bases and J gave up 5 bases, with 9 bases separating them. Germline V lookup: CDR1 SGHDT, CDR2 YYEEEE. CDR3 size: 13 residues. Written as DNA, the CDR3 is TGTGCCAGCAGCTTGGACCTAGCAGACGAGCAGTACTTC. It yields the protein CASSLDLADEQYF.

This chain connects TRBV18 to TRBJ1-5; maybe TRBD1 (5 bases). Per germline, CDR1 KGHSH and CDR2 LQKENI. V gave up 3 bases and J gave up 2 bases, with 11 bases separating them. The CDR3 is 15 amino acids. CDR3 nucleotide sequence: TGTGCCAGCTCACCCAAAGGGACTGGCAATCAGCCCCAGCATTTT. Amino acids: CASSPKGTGNQPQHF.

Here the CDR3 reads CASSLVGGGDTQYF. In nucleotides, the CDR3 is TGTGCCAGCAGCCTCGTGGGAGGAGGGGATACGCAGTATTTT. This rearrangement joins TRBV7-9 to TRBJ2-3; D perhaps matches TRBD2 (6 bases). Per the germline V gene, CDR1 is SEHNR and CDR2 is FQNEAQ (reference sequence). Trimming removed 5 bases at V and 6 bases at J, with 15 bases between. The CDR3 spans 14 residues.

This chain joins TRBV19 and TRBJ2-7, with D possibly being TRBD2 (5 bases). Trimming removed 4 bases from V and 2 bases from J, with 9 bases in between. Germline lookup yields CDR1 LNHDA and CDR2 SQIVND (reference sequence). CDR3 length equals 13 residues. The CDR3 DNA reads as TGTGCCAGTAGTACCCTGGAGGCCTACGAGCAGTACTTC. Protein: CASSTLEAYEQYF.

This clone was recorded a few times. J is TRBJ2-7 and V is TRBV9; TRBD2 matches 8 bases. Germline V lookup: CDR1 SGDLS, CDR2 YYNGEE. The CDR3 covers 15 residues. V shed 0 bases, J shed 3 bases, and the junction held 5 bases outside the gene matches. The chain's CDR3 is CASSVGPSGRYEQYF. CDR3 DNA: TGTGCCAGCAGCGTAGGCCCTAGCGGGCGCTACGAGCAGTACTTC. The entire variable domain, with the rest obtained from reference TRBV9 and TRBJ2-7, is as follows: DSGVTQTPKHLITATGQRVTLRCSPRSGDLSVYWYQQSLDQGLQFLIQYYNGEERAKGNILERFSAQQFPDLHSELNLSSLELGDSALYFCASSVGPSGRYEQYFGPGTRLTVT.

The CDR3 here is CATREEYNEQFF. The CDR3 DNA is TGTGCCACCAGGGAGGAATACAATGAGCAGTTCTTC. The rearrangement joins TRBV28 to TRBJ2-1, with a weak D call TRBD2 (6 bases). Trimming took 10 bases from V and 4 from J, leaving 11 bases between them. CDR1 is MDHEN and CDR2 is SYDVKM in the germline V gene. CDR3 size: 12 residues.

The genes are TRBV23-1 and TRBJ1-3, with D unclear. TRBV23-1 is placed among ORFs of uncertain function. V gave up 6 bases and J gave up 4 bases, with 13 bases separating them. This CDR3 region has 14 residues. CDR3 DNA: TGCGCCAGCAGGCCAGAGGGAAGGGGAAACACCATATATTTT. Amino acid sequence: CASRPEGRGNTIYF.

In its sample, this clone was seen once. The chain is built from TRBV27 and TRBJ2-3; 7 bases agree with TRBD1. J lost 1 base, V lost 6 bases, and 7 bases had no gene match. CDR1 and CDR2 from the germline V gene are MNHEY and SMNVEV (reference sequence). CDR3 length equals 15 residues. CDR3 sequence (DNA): TGTGCCAGCAGGGGGACAGCCCTTGGCACAGATACGCAGTATTTT. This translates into CASRGTALGTDTQYF.

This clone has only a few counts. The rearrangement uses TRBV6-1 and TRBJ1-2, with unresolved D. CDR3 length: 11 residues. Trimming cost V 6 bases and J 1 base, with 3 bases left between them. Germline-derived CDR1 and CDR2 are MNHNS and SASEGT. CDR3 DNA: TGTGCCAGCAGACATAACTATGGCTACACCTTC. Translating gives CASRHNYGYTF.

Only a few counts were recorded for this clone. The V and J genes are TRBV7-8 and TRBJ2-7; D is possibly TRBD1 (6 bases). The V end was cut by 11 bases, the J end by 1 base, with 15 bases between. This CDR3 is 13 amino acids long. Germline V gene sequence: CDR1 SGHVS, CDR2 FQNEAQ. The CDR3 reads CACEGRGSYEQYF. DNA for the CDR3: TGTGCCTGTGAGGGCAGGGGTTCCTACGAGCAGTACTTC. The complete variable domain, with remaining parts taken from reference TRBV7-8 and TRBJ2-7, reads GAGVSQSPRYKVAKRGQDVALRCDPISGHVSLFWYQQALGQGPEFLTYFQNEAQLDKSGLPSDRFFAERPEGSVSTLKIQRTQQEDSAVYLCACEGRGSYEQYFGPGTRLTVT.

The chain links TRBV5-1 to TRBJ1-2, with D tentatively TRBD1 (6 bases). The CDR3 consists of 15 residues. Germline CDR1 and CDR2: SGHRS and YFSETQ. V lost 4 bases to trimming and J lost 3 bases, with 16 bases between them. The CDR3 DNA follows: TGCGCCAGCAGCAATAGCCGACAGGAGGACTATGGCTACACCTTC. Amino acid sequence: CASSNSRQEDYGYTF.

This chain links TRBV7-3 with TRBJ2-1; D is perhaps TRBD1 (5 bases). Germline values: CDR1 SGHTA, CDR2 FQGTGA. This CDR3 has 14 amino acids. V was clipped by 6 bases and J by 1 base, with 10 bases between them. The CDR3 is CASSVTVSYNEQFF. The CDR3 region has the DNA TGTGCCAGCAGTGTGACAGTTTCCTACAATGAGCAGTTCTTC. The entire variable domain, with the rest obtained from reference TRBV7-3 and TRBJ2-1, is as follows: GAGVSQTPSNKVTEKGKYVELRCDPISGHTALYWYRQSLGQGPEFLIYFQGTGAADDSGLPNDRFFAVRPEGSVSTLKIQRTERGDSAVYLCASSVTVSYNEQFFGPGTRLTVL.

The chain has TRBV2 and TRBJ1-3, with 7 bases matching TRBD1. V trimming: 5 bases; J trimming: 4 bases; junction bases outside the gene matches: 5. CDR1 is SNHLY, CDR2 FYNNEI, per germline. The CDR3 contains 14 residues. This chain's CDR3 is CASSSGGTGNTIYF. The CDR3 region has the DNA TGTGCCAGCAGTTCAGGGGGAACCGGAAACACCATATATTTT.

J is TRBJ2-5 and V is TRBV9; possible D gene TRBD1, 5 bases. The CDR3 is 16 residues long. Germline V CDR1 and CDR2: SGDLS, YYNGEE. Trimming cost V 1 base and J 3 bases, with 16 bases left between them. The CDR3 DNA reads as TGTGCCAGCAGCGTATTTGACAGTGGATCAAAAGAGACCCAGTACTTC. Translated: CASSVFDSGSKETQYF.

The chain's CDR3 is CATTPGSSLPGTQYF. The CDR3 DNA reads as TGTGCCACAACCCCTGGATCTAGCCTCCCAGGGACCCAGTACTTC. The V call is TRBV11-2, the J call TRBJ2-5, with D possibly being TRBD2 (5 bases). CDR1 and CDR2 from the germline V gene are SGHAT and FQNNGV. Trimming took off 10 bases at V and 7 bases at J, with 25 bases between the two ends. The CDR3 has 15 residues.

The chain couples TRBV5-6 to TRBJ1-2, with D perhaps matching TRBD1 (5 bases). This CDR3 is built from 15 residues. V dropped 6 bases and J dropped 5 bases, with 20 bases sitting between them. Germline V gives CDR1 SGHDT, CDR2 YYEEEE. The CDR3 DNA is TGTGCCAGCACCCTTTCCGGCAGGGAAGATTATGGCTACACCTTC. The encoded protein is CASTLSGREDYGYTF.

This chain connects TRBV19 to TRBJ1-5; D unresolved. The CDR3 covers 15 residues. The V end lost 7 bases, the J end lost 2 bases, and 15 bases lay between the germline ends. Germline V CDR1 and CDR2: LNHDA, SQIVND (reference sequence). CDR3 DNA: TGTGCCAGTACCTGGGAGCCCAAGGGCAATCAGCCCCAGCATTTT. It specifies CASTWEPKGNQPQHF.

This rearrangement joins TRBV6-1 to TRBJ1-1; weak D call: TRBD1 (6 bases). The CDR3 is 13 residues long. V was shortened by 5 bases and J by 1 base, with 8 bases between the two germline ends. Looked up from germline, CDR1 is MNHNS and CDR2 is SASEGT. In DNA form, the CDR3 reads TGTGCCAGCAGTCCGACAGGGAACACTGAAGCTTTCTTT. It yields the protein CASSPTGNTEAFF.

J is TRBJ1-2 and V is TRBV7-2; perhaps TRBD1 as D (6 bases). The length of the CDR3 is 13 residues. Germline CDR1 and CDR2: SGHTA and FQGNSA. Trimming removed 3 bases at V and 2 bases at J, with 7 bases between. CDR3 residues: CASSFDRNYGYTF. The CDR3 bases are TGTGCCAGCAGCTTCGACAGGAACTATGGCTACACCTTC.

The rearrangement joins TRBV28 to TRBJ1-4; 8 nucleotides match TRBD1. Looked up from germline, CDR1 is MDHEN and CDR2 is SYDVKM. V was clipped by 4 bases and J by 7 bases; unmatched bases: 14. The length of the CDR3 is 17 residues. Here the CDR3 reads CASSSRAPPGGFEKLFF. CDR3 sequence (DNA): TGTGCCAGCAGTTCCAGGGCCCCACCAGGGGGCTTTGAAAAACTGTTTTTT.

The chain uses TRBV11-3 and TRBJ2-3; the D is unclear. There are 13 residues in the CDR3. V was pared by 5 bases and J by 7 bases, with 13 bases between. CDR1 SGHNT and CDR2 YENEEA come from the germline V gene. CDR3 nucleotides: TGTGCCAGCAGCCCCCCGTGGGCAAATACGCAGTATTTT. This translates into CASSPPWANTQYF.

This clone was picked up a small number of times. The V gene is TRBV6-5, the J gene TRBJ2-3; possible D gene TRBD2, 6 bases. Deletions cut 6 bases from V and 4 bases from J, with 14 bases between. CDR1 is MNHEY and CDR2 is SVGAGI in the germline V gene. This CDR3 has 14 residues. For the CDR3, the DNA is TGTGCCAGCAGCCAACCCGGGGGATCAGATACGCAGTATTTT. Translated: CASSQPGGSDTQYF.

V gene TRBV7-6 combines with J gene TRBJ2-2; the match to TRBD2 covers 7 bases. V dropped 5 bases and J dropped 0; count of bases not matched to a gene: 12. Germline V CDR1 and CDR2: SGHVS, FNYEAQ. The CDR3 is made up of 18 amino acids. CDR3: CASSTRSAGASNTGELFF. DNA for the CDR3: TGTGCCAGCAGCACTCGGTCGGCGGGAGCCTCGAACACCGGGGAGCTGTTTTTT.

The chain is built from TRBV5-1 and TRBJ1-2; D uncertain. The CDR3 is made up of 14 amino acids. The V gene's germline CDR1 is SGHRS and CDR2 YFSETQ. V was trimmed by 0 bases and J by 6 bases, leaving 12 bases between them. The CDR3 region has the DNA TGCGCCAGCAGCTTGGTGGGTGGTCGGGATGGCTACACCTTC. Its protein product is CASSLVGGRDGYTF. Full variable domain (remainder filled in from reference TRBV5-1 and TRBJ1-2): KAGVTQTPRYLIKTRGQQVTLSCSPISGHRSVSWYQQTPGQGLQFLFEYFSETQRNKGNFPGRFSGRQFSNSRSEMNVSTLELGDSALYLCASSLVGGRDGYTFGSGTRLTVV.